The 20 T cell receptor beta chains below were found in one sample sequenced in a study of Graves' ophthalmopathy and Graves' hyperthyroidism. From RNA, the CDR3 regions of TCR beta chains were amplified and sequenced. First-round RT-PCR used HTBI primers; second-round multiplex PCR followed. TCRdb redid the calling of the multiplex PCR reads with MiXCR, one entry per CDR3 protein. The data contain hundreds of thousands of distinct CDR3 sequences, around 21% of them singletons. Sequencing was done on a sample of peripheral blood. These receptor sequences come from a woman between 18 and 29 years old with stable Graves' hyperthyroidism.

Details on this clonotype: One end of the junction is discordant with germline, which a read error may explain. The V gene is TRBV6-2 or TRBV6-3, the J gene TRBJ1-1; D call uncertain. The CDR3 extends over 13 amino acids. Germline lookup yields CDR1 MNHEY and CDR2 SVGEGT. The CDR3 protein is CASSYHDRTEAFF. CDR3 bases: TGTGCCAGCAGCTATCACGACCGAACTGAAGCCTTCTTT.

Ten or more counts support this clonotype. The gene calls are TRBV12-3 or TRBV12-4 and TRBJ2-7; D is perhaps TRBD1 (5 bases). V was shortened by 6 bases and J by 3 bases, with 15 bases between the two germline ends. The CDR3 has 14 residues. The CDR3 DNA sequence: TGTGCCAGCAGCCACCCCCCCAGGGTCTACGAGCAGTACTTC. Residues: CASSHPPRVYEQYF.

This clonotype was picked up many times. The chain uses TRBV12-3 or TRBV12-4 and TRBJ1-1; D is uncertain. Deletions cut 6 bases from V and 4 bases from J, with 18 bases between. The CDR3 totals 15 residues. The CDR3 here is CASSLGSRGGTEAFF. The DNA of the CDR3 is TGTGCCAGCAGCCTGGGCAGCCGCGGTGGCACTGAAGCTTTCTTT.

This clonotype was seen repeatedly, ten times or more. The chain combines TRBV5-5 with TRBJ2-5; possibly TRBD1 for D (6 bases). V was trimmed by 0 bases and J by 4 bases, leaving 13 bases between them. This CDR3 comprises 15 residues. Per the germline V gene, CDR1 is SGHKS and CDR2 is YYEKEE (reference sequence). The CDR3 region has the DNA TGTGCCAGCAGCTTGGGGGACAAGGGATCAGAGACCCAGTACTTC. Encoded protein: CASSLGDKGSETQYF. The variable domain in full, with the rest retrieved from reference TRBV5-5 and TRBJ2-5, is DAGVTQSPTHLIKTRGQQVTLRCSPISGHKSVSWYQQVLGQGPQFIFQYYEKEERGRGNFPDRFSARQFPNYSSELNVNALLLGDSALYLCASSLGDKGSETQYFGPGTRLLVL.

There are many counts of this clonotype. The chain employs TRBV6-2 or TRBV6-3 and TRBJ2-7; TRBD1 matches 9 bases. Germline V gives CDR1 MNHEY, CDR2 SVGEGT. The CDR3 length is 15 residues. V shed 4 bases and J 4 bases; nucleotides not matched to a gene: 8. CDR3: CASSFAGTGSYEQYF. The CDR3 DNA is TGTGCCAGCAGTTTCGCCGGGACAGGGTCATACGAGCAGTACTTC.

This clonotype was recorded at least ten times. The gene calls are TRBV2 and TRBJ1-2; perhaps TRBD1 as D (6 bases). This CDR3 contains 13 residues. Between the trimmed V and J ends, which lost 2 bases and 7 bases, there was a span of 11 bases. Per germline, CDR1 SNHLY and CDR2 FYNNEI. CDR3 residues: CASSENRESGYTF. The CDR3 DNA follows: TGTGCCAGCAGTGAAAACAGGGAGAGTGGCTACACCTTC.

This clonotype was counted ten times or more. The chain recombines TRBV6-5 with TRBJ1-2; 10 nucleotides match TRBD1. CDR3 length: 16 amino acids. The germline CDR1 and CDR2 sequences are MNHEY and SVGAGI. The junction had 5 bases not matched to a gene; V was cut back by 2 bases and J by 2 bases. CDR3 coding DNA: TGTGCCAGCAGTTACGACAGGGGGCGAGCAAACTATGGCTACACCTTC. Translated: CASSYDRGRANYGYTF.

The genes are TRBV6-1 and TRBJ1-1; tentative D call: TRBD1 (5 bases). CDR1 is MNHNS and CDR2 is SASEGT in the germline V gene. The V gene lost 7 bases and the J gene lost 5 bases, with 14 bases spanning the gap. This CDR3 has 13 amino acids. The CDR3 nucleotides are TGTGCCAGCATACCCTCTAGGGGTACTGAAGCTTTCTTT. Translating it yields CASIPSRGTEAFF.

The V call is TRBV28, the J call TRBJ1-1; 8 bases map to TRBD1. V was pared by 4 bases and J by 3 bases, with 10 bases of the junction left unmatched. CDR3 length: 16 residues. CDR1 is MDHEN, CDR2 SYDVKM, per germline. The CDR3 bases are TGTGCCAGCAGTTCCGGGGGGACAGGCCTTTACACTGAAGCTTTCTTT. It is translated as CASSSGGTGLYTEAFF.

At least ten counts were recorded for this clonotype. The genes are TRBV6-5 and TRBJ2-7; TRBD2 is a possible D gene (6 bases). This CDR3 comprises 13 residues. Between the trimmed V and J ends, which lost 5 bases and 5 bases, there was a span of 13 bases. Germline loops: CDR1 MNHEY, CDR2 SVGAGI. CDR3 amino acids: CASSPRDWDEQYF. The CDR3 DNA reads TGTGCCAGCAGTCCCCGGGACTGGGACGAGCAGTACTTC.

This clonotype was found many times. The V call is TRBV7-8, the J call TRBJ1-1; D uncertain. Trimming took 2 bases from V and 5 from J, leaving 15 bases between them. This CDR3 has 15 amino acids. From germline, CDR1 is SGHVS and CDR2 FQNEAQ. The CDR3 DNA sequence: TGTGCCAGCAGCTTAATTCTCGGTTCGATGACTGAAGCTTTCTTT. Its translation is CASSLILGSMTEAFF.

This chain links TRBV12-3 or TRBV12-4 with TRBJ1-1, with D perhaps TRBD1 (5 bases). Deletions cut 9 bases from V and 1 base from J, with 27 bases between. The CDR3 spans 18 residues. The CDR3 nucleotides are TGTGCCAGTAGCTTGACAGTGCCTCGGGAGGAGGGGAACACTGAAGCTTTCTTT. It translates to CASSLTVPREEGNTEAFF.

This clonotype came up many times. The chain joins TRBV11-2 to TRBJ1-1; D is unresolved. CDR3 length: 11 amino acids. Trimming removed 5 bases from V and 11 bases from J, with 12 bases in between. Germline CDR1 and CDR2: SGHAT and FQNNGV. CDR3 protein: CASSPFGWAFF. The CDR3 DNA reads TGTGCCAGCAGCCCCTTTGGATGGGCTTTCTTT.

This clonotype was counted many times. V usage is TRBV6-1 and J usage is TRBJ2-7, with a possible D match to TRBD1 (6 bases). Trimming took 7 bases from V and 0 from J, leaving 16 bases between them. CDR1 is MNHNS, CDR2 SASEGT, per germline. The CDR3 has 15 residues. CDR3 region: CASNERDTTSYEQYF. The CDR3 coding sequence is TGTGCCAGCAACGAAAGGGACACCACCTCCTACGAGCAGTACTTC.

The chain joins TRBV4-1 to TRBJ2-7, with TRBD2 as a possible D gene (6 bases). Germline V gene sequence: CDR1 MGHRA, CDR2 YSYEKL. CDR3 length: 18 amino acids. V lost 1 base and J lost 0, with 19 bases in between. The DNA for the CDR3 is TGCGCCAGCAGCCAAGTCTCAACCCACGGGGGAGCCTCCTACGAGCAGTACTTC. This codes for CASSQVSTHGGASYEQYF.

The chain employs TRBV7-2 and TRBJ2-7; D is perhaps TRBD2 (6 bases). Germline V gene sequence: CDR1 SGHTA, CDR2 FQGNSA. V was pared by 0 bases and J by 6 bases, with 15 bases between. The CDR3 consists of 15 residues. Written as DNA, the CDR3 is TGTGCCAGCAGCTTAGCGGGAGGCCCTCGGGGCGAGCAGTACTTC. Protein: CASSLAGGPRGEQYF.

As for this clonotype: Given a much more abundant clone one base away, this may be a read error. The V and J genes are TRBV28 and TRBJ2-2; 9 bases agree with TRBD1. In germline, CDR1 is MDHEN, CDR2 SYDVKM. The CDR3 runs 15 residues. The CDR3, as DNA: TGTGCCAGCAGTCTCCGGGACAGGGCCACCGGGGTGCTGTTTTTT. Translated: CASSLRDRATGVLFF.

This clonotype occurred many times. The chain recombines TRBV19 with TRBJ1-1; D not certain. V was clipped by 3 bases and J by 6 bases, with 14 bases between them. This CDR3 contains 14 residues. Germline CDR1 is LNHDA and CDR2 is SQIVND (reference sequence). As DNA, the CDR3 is TGTGCCAGTAGTATGACGGTCTATTACCCTGAAGCTTTCTTT. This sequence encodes CASSMTVYYPEAFF.

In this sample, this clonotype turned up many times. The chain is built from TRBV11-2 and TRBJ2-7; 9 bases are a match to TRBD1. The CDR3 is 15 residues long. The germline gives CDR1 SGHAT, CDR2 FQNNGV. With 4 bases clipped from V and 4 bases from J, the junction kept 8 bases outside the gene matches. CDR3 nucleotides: TGTGCCAGCAGCTCCCGGGACAGGGTGCAATACGAGCAGTACTTC. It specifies CASSSRDRVQYEQYF.

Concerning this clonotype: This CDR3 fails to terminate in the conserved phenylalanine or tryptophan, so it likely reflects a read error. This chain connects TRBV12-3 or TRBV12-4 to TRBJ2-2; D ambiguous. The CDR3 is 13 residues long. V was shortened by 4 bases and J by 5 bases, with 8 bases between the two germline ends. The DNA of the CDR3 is TGTGCCAGCAGTTATACGGGTACCGGGGAGCTGTTTTCT. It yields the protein CASSYTGTGELFS.